This TCR beta chain is from a study of tumor and adjacent non-tumor tissue in lung cancer. Across the study: Patients were aged about 31 to 85, 10 men and roughly 5 women, stage I to III.

The library came from three nested PCR rounds adapted from ARM-PCR protocols. TCRdb reanalysed the multiplex PCR reads using MiXCR and keeps one entry per CDR3 protein. The table shows over 85,000 distinct CDR3 sequences, with about 87% occurring only once. About this clonotype: Its target is not known. The junction shows a germline mismatch at one end, possibly a read error.

RNA was extracted from bulk tissue without any cell sorting. Whole-study findings and limits: Significantly higher TCR diversity was found in tumor than normal lung.

Germline loops: CDR1 SGHTA, CDR2 FQGTGA. There are 14 residues in the CDR3. The sequence was collected from a man in his sixties or seventies with non-small cell lung cancer. Sequenced material: lung tumor tissue. This chain connects TRBV7-3 to TRBJ2-2, with D tentatively TRBD2 (5 bases). The CDR3 DNA reads as TGTGCCAGAAGCTTAACTAGTGGGTCCAGGGAGCTGTTTTTT. Translation: CARSLTSGSRELFF.